A single sample gave rise to the 26 T cell receptor beta chains below, sequenced in a study of cytomegalovirus exposure and HLA in healthy donors. Primers: 60 Vbeta forward and 13 Jbeta reverse. Sequencing was performed with immunoSEQ multiplex PCR; in TCRdb, only in-frame clones are kept and a portion is missing. The sample has around 130,000 clones, just under 75% seen once. The specimen sequenced was PBMCs. The receptors come from a man aged 40-49 years in good health and CMV-seropositive.

The chain uses TRBV7-8 and TRBJ2-1; TRBD1 might be the D (5 bases). CDR3 size: 15 residues. Germline V gives CDR1 SGHVS, CDR2 FQNEAQ. V lost 5 bases to trimming and J lost 0 bases, with 11 bases between them. In nucleotides, the CDR3 is TGTGCCAGCAGCCCGCGACAGAGCTCCTACAATGAGCAGTTCTTC. Translated, it gives CASSPRQSSYNEQFF.

The rearrangement uses TRBV6-1 and TRBJ1-1; no definite D call. Germline V gene data show CDR1 as MNHNS and CDR2 as SASEGT. V dropped 6 bases and J dropped 1 base, with 9 bases sitting between them. There are 13 residues in the CDR3. DNA of the CDR3: TGTGCCAGCAGCGTGCGGCCGAACACTGAAGCTTTCTTT. This encodes CASSVRPNTEAFF.

The J gene is TRBJ2-7, the V gene TRBV30; D is possibly TRBD1 (6 bases). Germline values: CDR1 GTSNPN, CDR2 SVGIG (reference sequence). The CDR3 extends over 16 amino acids. V was clipped by 0 bases and J by 2 bases, with 17 bases between them. The CDR3: CAWSVGPTGTTYEQYF. The CDR3 nucleotides read TGTGCCTGGAGTGTAGGTCCCACAGGGACAACCTACGAGCAGTACTTC.

The chain's CDR3 is CASRDQTGINEQFF. In DNA, the CDR3 is TGTGCCAGCAGGGATCAGACAGGTATCAATGAGCAGTTCTTC. This rearrangement joins TRBV28 to TRBJ2-1; D perhaps matches TRBD1 (6 bases). The germline V gene encodes CDR1 MDHEN and CDR2 SYDVKM. The CDR3 is 14 amino acids. The V end was cut by 6 bases, the J end by 6 bases, with 15 bases between.

In nucleotides, the CDR3 is TGTGCCAGCAGCTTAGACAGTGGAATCCTCACTGAAGCTTTCTTT. Translated, it gives CASSLDSGILTEAFF. This chain joins TRBV7-2 and TRBJ1-1; D ambiguous. Germline assignment: CDR1 SGHTA and CDR2 FQGNSA. Trimming took 1 base from V and 4 from J, leaving 13 bases between them. The CDR3 runs to 15 residues. The variable domain in full, with the rest retrieved from reference TRBV7-2 and TRBJ1-1, is GAGVSQSPSNKVTEKGKDVELRCDPISGHTALYWYRQSLGQGLEFLIYFQGNSAPDKSGLPSDRFSAERTGGSVSTLTIQRTQQEDSAVYLCASSLDSGILTEAFFGQGTRLTVV.

CDR3 sequence reads: CASSSDRESSYEQYF. CDR3 sequence (DNA): TGTGCCAGCAGCTCCGACAGGGAGAGCTCCTACGAGCAGTACTTC. The chain links TRBV28 to TRBJ2-7; 7 positions agree with TRBD1. Germline CDR1 and CDR2: MDHEN and SYDVKM. The J segment lost 0 bases and the V segment lost 6 bases, leaving 8 bases of the junction unmatched. The CDR3 runs to 15 residues. Based on the CDR3 plus reference TRBV28 and TRBJ2-7, the full variable domain is DVKVTQSSRYLVKRTGEKVFLECVQDMDHENMFWYRQDPGLGLRLIYFSYDVKMKEKGDIPEGYSVSREKKERFSLILESASTNQTSMYLCASSSDRESSYEQYFGPGTRLTVT.

The chain has TRBV15 and TRBJ1-5; D unclear. CDR1 and CDR2 from the germline V gene are LNHNV and YYDKDF (reference sequence). The CDR3 is made up of 13 amino acids. With 3 bases removed from V and 7 bases from J, the gap between germline ends came to 10 bases. The chain's CDR3 is CATSRDYGQPQHF. The CDR3 nucleotides are TGTGCCACCAGCAGGGACTACGGCCAGCCCCAGCATTTT.

The V gene is TRBV7-9, the J gene TRBJ2-3, with 7 bases lining up with TRBD1. Germline CDR1 is SEHNR and CDR2 is FQNEAQ (reference sequence). The CDR3 length is 15 residues. Losses at the gene ends were 5 bases for V and 1 base for J; bases not matched to a gene: 6. The CDR3, as DNA: TGTGCCAGCAGCCCCAGACAGGGAGGCACAGATACGCAGTATTTT. Translating gives CASSPRQGGTDTQYF.

This chain joins TRBV28 and TRBJ1-1; unclear D gene. Germline CDR1 reads MDHEN; CDR2 reads SYDVKM. CDR3 length: 12 amino acids. The germline V and J ends were trimmed by 7 bases and 4 bases, with 10 bases remaining between them. The CDR3 loop reads CASKLSLTEAFF. The CDR3 bases are TGTGCCAGCAAGTTAAGCCTCACTGAAGCTTTCTTT.

The chain is built from TRBV2 and TRBJ2-3; D is possibly TRBD1 (5 bases). Germline V CDR1 and CDR2: SNHLY, FYNNEI. V was cut by 8 bases and J by 6 bases, with 18 bases left in between. The CDR3 extends over 14 amino acids. DNA of the CDR3: TGTGCCAGCGTCCCTTCAGACAGCCGTGATACGCAGTATTTT. This codes for CASVPSDSRDTQYF.

The V and J genes are TRBV2 and TRBJ2-1; 9 positions agree with TRBD2. The ends lost 4 bases at V and 5 bases at J; junction bases unmatched: 6. Germline lookup yields CDR1 SNHLY and CDR2 FYNNEI. CDR3 length: 15 amino acids. This CDR3 is CASSGASGANNEQFF. The CDR3 coding sequence is TGTGCCAGCAGTGGGGCTAGCGGGGCAAACAATGAGCAGTTCTTC.

This chain joins TRBV6-1 and TRBJ2-5, with D possibly matching TRBD1 (6 bases). The V end lost 1 base, the J end lost 5 bases, and 14 bases lay between the germline ends. The germline V gene has CDR1 MNHNS and CDR2 SASEGT. The CDR3 consists of 15 residues. CDR3: CASSEVGEQGETQYF. In DNA form, the CDR3 reads TGTGCCAGCAGTGAAGTTGGTGAACAGGGTGAGACCCAGTACTTC.

As for this clone: Other nucleotide sequences in the sample specify the same CDR3. The chain employs TRBV5-4 and TRBJ2-1; the D is unclear. Germline CDR1 is SGHNT and CDR2 is YYREEE (reference sequence). V was pared by 2 bases and J by 3 bases, with 9 bases between. The CDR3 has 14 amino acids. The CDR3 DNA sequence: TGTGCCAGCAGCTTTTCGGGTAGCTACAATGAGCAGTTCTTC. Its protein product is CASSFSGSYNEQFF.

This clone was picked up a small number of times. J is TRBJ2-2 and V is TRBV5-4; D gene ambiguous. This CDR3 is built from 16 residues. Per germline, CDR1 SGHNT and CDR2 YYREEE (reference sequence). Trimming took off 0 bases at V and 5 bases at J, with 14 bases between the two ends. In DNA form, the CDR3 reads TGTGCCAGCAGCTTGGAGTTCAGACCCGGGACCGGGGAGCTGTTTTTT. Translating it yields CASSLEFRPGTGELFF.

The chain employs TRBV6-5 and TRBJ1-1; no clear D gene. CDR1 and CDR2 from the germline V gene are MNHEY and SVGAGI. V was pared by 6 bases and J by 1 base, with 12 bases between. The CDR3 runs to 14 residues. The CDR3 coding sequence is TGTGCCAGCAGCCTGCTAGAGGGGAACACTGAAGCTTTCTTT. Its protein is CASSLLEGNTEAFF.

The chain couples TRBV28 to TRBJ1-1; 10 positions match TRBD1. CDR1 is MDHEN and CDR2 is SYDVKM in the germline V gene. The CDR3 is 16 residues long. Trimming cost V 3 bases and J 1 base; bases outside gene matches: 5. This CDR3 is CASSFQDRGTNTEAFF. CDR3 DNA: TGTGCCAGCAGTTTCCAGGACAGGGGGACGAACACTGAAGCTTTCTTT.

This clone was counted between two and nine times. CDR3 sequence reads: CASSLLRGTIYF. The DNA for the CDR3 is TGTGCCAGCTCACTCCTTCGAGGCACCATATATTTT. The chain links TRBV18 to TRBJ1-3; D is unresolved. V was cut by 4 bases and J by 9 bases, with 10 bases left in between. Germline V gene data show CDR1 as KGHSH and CDR2 as LQKENI. This CDR3 has 12 amino acids.

This chain connects TRBV7-9 to TRBJ2-4; D is perhaps TRBD2 (7 bases). V shed 5 bases and J shed 0 bases, with 11 bases lying between them. This CDR3 comprises 15 residues. Germline V CDR1 and CDR2: SEHNR, FQNEAQ (reference sequence). The CDR3, as DNA: TGTGCCAGCAGCATGGGGGGGCTAGCCAAAAACATTCAGTACTTC. It yields the protein CASSMGGLAKNIQYF.

This chain joins TRBV5-1 and TRBJ2-1; 7 bases agree with TRBD2. CDR1 and CDR2 (germline): SGHRS, YFSETQ. This CDR3 is 16 amino acids long. V was clipped by 4 bases and J by 6 bases; unmatched bases: 13. This CDR3 is CASSHGLAGVLNEQFF. The DNA for the CDR3 is TGCGCCAGCAGCCACGGTTTAGCGGGCGTCCTCAATGAGCAGTTCTTC.

The CDR3 region is CASSHGTGGQETQYF. The CDR3 DNA sequence: TGCGCCAGCAGTCACGGGACAGGGGGCCAAGAGACCCAGTACTTC. The V gene is TRBV5-1, the J gene TRBJ2-5; TRBD1 aligns across 11 bases. The length of the CDR3 is 15 residues. CDR1 and CDR2 from the germline V gene are SGHRS and YFSETQ. The J segment lost 1 base and the V segment lost 5 bases, leaving 4 bases of the junction unmatched.

The gene calls are TRBV7-6 and TRBJ2-1; 12 bases fit TRBD2. Germline V gives CDR1 SGHVS, CDR2 FNYEAQ. This CDR3 is 15 amino acids long. V lost 5 bases, J lost 4 bases, and 3 bases stayed unmatched. CDR3 loop: CASSALAGGYNEQFF. In DNA form, the CDR3 reads TGTGCCAGCAGCGCGCTAGCGGGAGGGTACAATGAGCAGTTCTTC. Full variable domain (missing parts from reference TRBV7-6 and TRBJ2-1): GAGVSQSPRYKVTKRGQDVALRCDPISGHVSLYWYRQALGQGPEFLTYFNYEAQQDKSGLPNDRFSAERPEGSISTLTIQRTEQRDSAMYRCASSALAGGYNEQFFGPGTRLTVL.

The rearrangement joins TRBV19 to TRBJ1-1; a possible D gene is TRBD1 (6 bases). Germline CDR1 LNHDA, CDR2 SQIVND (reference sequence). V lost 9 bases to trimming and J lost 4 bases, with 15 bases between them. The CDR3 contains 13 residues. Written as DNA, the CDR3 is TGTGCCAGCACTCAGGGGTCGGGCACTGAAGCTTTCTTT. It yields the protein CASTQGSGTEAFF.

The CDR3 region is CASSGGSINEKLFF. CDR3 coding DNA: TGTGCCAGCAGTGGAGGGTCGATTAATGAAAAACTGTTTTTT. The chain recombines TRBV6-1 with TRBJ1-4; the D is unclear. Germline CDR1 and CDR2: MNHNS and SASEGT. Deletions cut 4 bases from V and 4 bases from J, with 10 bases between. The CDR3 has 14 residues.

The chain joins TRBV6-5 to TRBJ1-1; D not certain. Per germline, CDR1 MNHEY and CDR2 SVGAGI. Trimming stripped 6 bases from V and 2 bases from J, with 10 bases between. This CDR3 has 13 amino acids. The chain's CDR3 is CASRSTANTEAFF. In DNA form, the CDR3 reads TGTGCCAGCAGATCTACAGCCAACACTGAAGCTTTCTTT.

The chain is built from TRBV29-1 and TRBJ2-7; D is perhaps TRBD2 (6 bases). CDR1 is SQVTM, CDR2 ANQGSEA, per germline. The CDR3 is made up of 13 amino acids. V gave up 4 bases and J gave up 3 bases, with 13 bases separating them. CDR3 DNA sequence: TGCAGCGTTGGGAGGGGTCGGGACTACGAGCAGTACTTC. Translated: CSVGRGRDYEQYF.

The chain couples TRBV11-2 to TRBJ2-7; 11 nucleotides match TRBD2. The CDR3 totals 16 residues. V lost 0 bases and J lost 2; bases outside the gene matches: 3. CDR1 and CDR2 (germline): SGHAT, FQNNGV. Here the CDR3 DNA reads TGTGCCAGCAGCTTAGAGTTTAGCGGGGGGGCCTACGAGCAGTACTTC. This codes for CASSLEFSGGAYEQYF.